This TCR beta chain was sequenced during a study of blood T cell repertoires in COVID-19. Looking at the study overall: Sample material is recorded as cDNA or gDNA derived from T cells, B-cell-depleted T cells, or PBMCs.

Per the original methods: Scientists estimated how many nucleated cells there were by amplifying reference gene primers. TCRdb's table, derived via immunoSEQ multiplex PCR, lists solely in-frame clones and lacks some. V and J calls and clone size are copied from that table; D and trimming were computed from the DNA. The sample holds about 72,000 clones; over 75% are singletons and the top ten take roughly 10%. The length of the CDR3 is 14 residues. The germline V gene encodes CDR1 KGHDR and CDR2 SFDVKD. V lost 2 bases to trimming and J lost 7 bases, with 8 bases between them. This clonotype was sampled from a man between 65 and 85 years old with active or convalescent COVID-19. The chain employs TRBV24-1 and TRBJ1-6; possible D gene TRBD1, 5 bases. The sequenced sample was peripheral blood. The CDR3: CATSDSTANSPLHF. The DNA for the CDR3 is TGTGCCACCAGTGATTCGACAGCGAATTCACCCCTCCACTTT.